This T cell receptor (beta chain) was recovered during a study of PD-1 blockade in classical Hodgkin lymphoma (dated by TCRdb to the early 2020s). About the investigation overall: Nivolumab dosing was 3 mg/kg intravenously every 2 weeks, continuing until either disease progression or unacceptable toxicity. The study used TCR beta sequencing and CyTOF to define a peripheral blood immune signature of response to PD-1 blockade in classical Hodgkin lymphoma.

Overall results and qualifications from the work: A significant rise by C4D1 was seen in CD4+ but not CD8+ TCR diversity (p=0.0027 vs p=0.16), with the rise being most apparent in complete responders (p=0.02). Newly diagnosed patients were reported to have lower baseline TCR diversity than healthy donors, and relapsed/refractory patients were reported to have lower baseline TCR diversity still. Trial patients with a complete response had baseline diversity similar to that of newly diagnosed patients, while partial responders and progressors had significantly lower diversity. Diversity was lower in patients who began nivolumab less than 1 year after ASCT, so these patients were left out of later analyses to avoid confounding by immune reconstitution. The study covered only a single clinical trial cohort, and the causes of the repertoire differences, possibly disease activity or prior therapy, were still not defined.

To note about this clone: Its antigen has not been determined. Base qualities are not at hand, and no much larger clone is one base apart.

The time point label corresponds to: cycle 1 day 1 (C1D1), immediately before nivolumab initiation. Relapse after autologous stem cell transplantation had occurred in all trial patients, and cohorts A, B and C were distinguished by prior brentuximab vedotin exposure. The trial cohort was composed of over 50 patients with relapsed/refractory classical Hodgkin lymphoma, for whom complete response, partial response or progressive disease was recorded as best overall response. In the multi-cohort phase II CheckMate 205 trial, trial patients received single-agent nivolumab. Best overall response was determined by an independent review committee according to the 2007 International Working Group response criteria. PBMCs from the trial were collected at three points: immediately before nivolumab initiation (C1D1), and during therapy at cycle 2 day 1 and cycle 4 day 1. Peripheral blood was collected in 8 mL Vacutainer Cell Preparation Tubes, from which PBMCs were isolated by centrifugation and then cryopreserved.

Genomic DNA was isolated using the Qiagen DNeasy kit from unsorted PBMCs as well as from negatively selected CD4+ and CD8+ fractions. Using primers that anneal to V and J segments, immunoSEQ multiplex PCR amplified the TCR beta CDR3 regions. A synthetic immune receptor repertoire was used to minimize amplification bias, and remaining bias was computationally removed after sequencing. The published analysis was carried out like this. Repertoire diversity was quantified as the Shannon entropy index using custom Python scripts. Unsorted, CD4+ and CD8+ repertoires were analyzed separately, except in combined analyses where CD4+ and CD8+ sequences were merged in silico. Clonal expansion was defined as a frequency increase of at least 2-fold after treatment compared with C1D1, and clones undetected at baseline were assigned a pseudocount of 0.5. Clones with 0 or 1 copy at C1D1 were classified as singleton clones, and clones with 2 or more copies were classified as non-singleton clones. Clones expanded in unsorted samples were labelled as CD4+, CD8+ or unknown by matching protein sequences in sorted samples from the same patient. Wilcoxon tests were applied to paired samples to test diversity changes from C1D1 to C4D1. Entries here come from immuneACCESS through TCRdb and include only in-frame sequences with V and J called. Some clones fail to appear in such tables; in the studies checked, an unresolved V gene covers under half of the shortfall, and the cause of the remainder is unknown. V and J calls and clone size are those listed in that table; D and trimming were worked out from the DNA. The sample table records about 84,000 clones; around 90% of these occur just once. Of the sample, roughly a fifth falls within the top ten clones.

CDR1 is given as SNHLY and CDR2 as FYNNEI, both from the germline V gene. The junction shows trimming of 4 bases on V and 3 bases on J, plus 10 bases between the germline ends. The CDR3 measures 14 amino acids from cysteine to phenylalanine. The CDR3 DNA has 42 bases and is translated from base 1. The material sequenced was peripheral blood mononuclear cells (PBMCs), taken at baseline. The chain was built from TRBV2 and TRBJ1-5, and the D gene may be TRBD1, 6 bases matching. The sequence was obtained from a human donor with classical Hodgkin lymphoma. The DNA reads TGTGCCAGCAGTGGCGGGGGCCTCAATCAGCCCCAGCATTTT. The encoded protein is CASSGGGLNQPQHF.